This TCR beta chain was profiled in a study of shared clonotypes between healthy human individuals. Study-level findings and limits: Naive CD4 clonotypes were shared across a few donors at around 5.4%.

Selected positively for CCR7 and CD45RO-negative, naive CD8 cells excluded terminally differentiated effector memory CD45RA+ cells. Donors included only healthy HIV-negative adults lacking recent acute infections or vaccinations. Using immunoSEQ multiplex PCR, the repertoire was profiled, and TCRdb retains in-frame clones only, with some absent. In the table there are about 550,000 clones, less than 97% of which are singletons. On this clone: Its antigen is still unknown.

The sample was naive CD8+ T cells sorted from blood. The receptor was isolated from a woman in her twenties or thirties in good health.

CDR3 region: CASSWDRGGLYEQYF. Here the CDR3 DNA reads TGTGCCAGCAGCTGGGACAGGGGGGGCCTCTACGAGCAGTACTTC. J is TRBJ2-7 and V is TRBV11-2; TRBD1 matches at 11 bases. After removal of 4 bases from V and 3 bases from J, the junction contained 5 bases not matched to a gene. In germline, CDR1 is SGHAT, CDR2 FQNNGV. This CDR3 contains 15 residues.